A selection of T cell receptor beta chains follows, all from one sample in a study of T-cell reconstitution after alpha-beta-depleted transplantation in children. TCRdb processed the PCR reads anew with MiXCR; each CDR3 protein has one entry. The sample consists of some 500,000 distinct CDR3 sequences, about 31% of them appearing once. Sequenced here: PBMCs from the stem cell graft donor, sampled from the stem cell graft. These receptors were collected from a human donor who donated a stem cell graft to a child with aplastic anemia. The CDR3 runs from the conserved cysteine through the conserved F or W. A D gene is named only where the DNA matches it firmly. Where a row states a size, it is once, few, many or the class of an expanded clone; other rows omit it.

abundance,j_gene,d_gene,v_gene,CDR3aa,CDR3nt
NA,TRBJ2-6,NA,TRBV5-1,CASSFQESGANVLTF,TGCGCCAGCAGCTTCCAGGAGTCTGGGGCCAACGTCCTGACTTTC
NA,TRBJ1-1,NA,TRBV3-1,CASSQGVNVRSEAFF,TGTGCCAGCAGCCAAGGAGTGAATGTCCGGTCCGAAGCTTTCTTT
NA,TRBJ2-2,NA,TRBV18,CASSPRRGANTGELFF,TGTGCCAGCTCACCGCGGAGGGGCGCGAACACCGGGGAGCTGTTTTTT
NA,TRBJ1-2,NA,TRBV29-1,CSVGGGWDYGYTF,TGCAGCGTTGGGGGGGGATGGGACTATGGCTACACCTTC
few,TRBJ2-7,NA,TRBV27,CASSPGEGWHEQYF,TGTGCCAGCAGCCCCGGAGAGGGGTGGCACGAGCAGTACTTC
few,TRBJ1-3,NA,TRBV28,CASSSPPGAGNTIYF,TGTGCCAGCAGTTCCCCCCCGGGGGCTGGAAACACCATATATTTT
few,TRBJ1-5,NA,TRBV4-3,CASSPSTGGGQPQHF,TGCGCCAGCAGCCCCTCAACGGGAGGCGGTCAGCCCCAGCATTTT
NA,TRBJ2-3,NA,TRBV19,CASSSSRGATFGTDTQYF,TGTGCCAGTAGTAGTTCGCGGGGAGCAACTTTTGGCACAGATACGCAGTATTTT
NA,TRBJ2-4,NA,TRBV29-1,CSVVRDTKNIQYF,TGCAGCGTTGTCCGGGACACCAAAAACATTCAGTACTTC
NA,TRBJ1-3,NA,TRBV12-3/TRBV12-4,CASSSHAPGDSGNTIYF,TGTGCCAGCAGTTCCCACGCCCCTGGCGATTCTGGAAACACCATATATTTT
NA,TRBJ2-3,TRBD2,TRBV28,CASSFHRLAGADTQYF,TGTGCCAGCAGTTTCCACAGACTAGCGGGAGCAGATACGCAGTATTTT
NA,TRBJ2-4,NA,TRBV5-8,CASSLGDSKNIQYF,TGTGCCAGCAGCTTGGGGGATTCCAAAAACATTCAGTACTTC